This T cell receptor beta chain was obtained from a study of post-analysis software for immune sequencing data. Whole-study context: As for disease course, relapsing-remitting, secondary progressive and progressive-relapsing multiple sclerosis were all included. Study-wide results and caveats: Controls had lower frequencies than patients of roughly five TRBV segments, which included TRBV5-6, TRBV5-1 and TRBV20-1. Pronounced co-clustering by F measure was evident among identically batched samples. People with multiple sclerosis had a significantly lower normalized Chao1 diversity than controls did.

There are a few counts of this clonotype. Its antigen is as yet unknown. Unique molecular identifiers were built into the TCR beta cDNA libraries. About 500,000 cDNA molecules were obtained from about 0.98 to 11 million T cells. From the PCR reads, TCRdb called clonotypes with MiXCR, one entry per CDR3 protein. The table has 350,000 to 450,000 distinct CDR3 sequences, roughly 30% seen once. This CDR3 region has 16 residues. Per germline, CDR1 SGHTA and CDR2 FQGNSA. Losses at the gene ends were 6 bases for V and 0 bases for J; bases not matched to a gene: 9. The source material was blood. The chain has TRBV7-2 and TRBJ2-7; TRBD1 aligns across 9 bases. This receptor was taken from a girl aged 10-17 years with multiple sclerosis. DNA of the CDR3: TGTGCCAGCAGTCTCCGACCGGGACAGGGCTCCTACGAGCAGTACTTC. It yields the protein CASSLRPGQGSYEQYF.